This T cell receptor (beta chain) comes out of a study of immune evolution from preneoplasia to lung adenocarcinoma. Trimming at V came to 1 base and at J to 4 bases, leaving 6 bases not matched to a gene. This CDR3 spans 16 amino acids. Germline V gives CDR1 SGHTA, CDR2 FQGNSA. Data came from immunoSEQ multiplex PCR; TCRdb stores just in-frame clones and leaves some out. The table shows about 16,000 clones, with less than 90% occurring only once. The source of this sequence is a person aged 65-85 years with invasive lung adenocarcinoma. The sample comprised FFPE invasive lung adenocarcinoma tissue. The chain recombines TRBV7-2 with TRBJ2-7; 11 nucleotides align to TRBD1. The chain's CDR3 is CASSLVTGTGGYEQYF. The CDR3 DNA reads TGTGCCAGCAGCTTAGTAACCGGGACAGGGGGGTACGAGCAGTACTTC.